Each of the 24 T cell receptor beta chains below was sequenced from the same sample in a study of blood T cells in healthy people across ages. Primed by a sample-barcoded 5' primer and a J-beta primer mix, a second PCR proceeded for about 7 to 12 cycles. TCRdb redid the calling of the 5' RACE reads with MiXCR, one entry per CDR3 protein. The sample includes under 2 million distinct CDR3 sequences, approximately 32% of them seen just once. Sequencing input: blood. Receptor source: a woman aged 30 to 39 in good health.

This clonotype was recorded a few times. V is TRBV20-1 and J is TRBJ2-1, with TRBD1 identical over 7 bases. This CDR3 comprises 16 residues. V lost 5 bases and J lost 9; bases outside the gene matches: 19. CDR1 and CDR2 (germline): DFQATT, SNEGSKA (reference sequence). CDR3 sequence (DNA): TGCAGTGCTCGCCGGCAGACAGGGCTTACCTTGGGTGAGCAGTTCTTC. This translates into CSARRQTGLTLGEQFF.

The J gene is TRBJ1-2, the V gene TRBV20-1, with 10 bases that match TRBD1. From germline, CDR1 is DFQATT and CDR2 SNEGSKA (reference sequence). The CDR3 is 14 amino acids. The CDR3 nucleotides are TGCAGGCCTGGAGGGGACAGGGGCAAATATGGCTACACCTTC. Encoded protein: CRPGGDRGKYGYTF.

The sample holds many counts of this clonotype. The gene calls are TRBV25-1 and TRBJ2-1; 8 bases are shared with TRBD2. The germline gives CDR1 MGHDK, CDR2 SYGVNS. This CDR3 spans 15 amino acids. V shed 2 bases, J shed 3 bases, and the junction held 3 bases outside the gene matches. This chain's CDR3 is CASSEGAGGYNEQFF. The CDR3 DNA follows: TGTGCCAGCAGTGAAGGTGCGGGGGGCTACAATGAGCAGTTCTTC.

This clonotype has only a few counts. The V gene is TRBV4-1, the J gene TRBJ1-5, with D possibly TRBD1 on 5 matching bases. V was cut by 3 bases and J by 2 bases, with 8 bases left in between. Germline CDR1 MGHRA, CDR2 YSYEKL. This CDR3 is 14 amino acids long. CDR3 bases: TGCGCCAGCAGCCAGCTGGGGGGCAATCAGCCCCAGCATTTT. Translating gives CASSQLGGNQPQHF.

This chain links TRBV15 with TRBJ1-5; possibly TRBD1 for D (5 bases). The V end lost 5 bases, the J end lost 7 bases, and 12 bases lay between the germline ends. Germline CDR1 and CDR2: LNHNV and YYDKDF (reference sequence). The CDR3 extends over 13 amino acids. The CDR3 nucleotides are TGTGCCACCAGCGCAACAGGCTTGCAGCCCCAGCATTTT. Translated, it gives CATSATGLQPQHF.

The rearrangement links TRBV2 to TRBJ2-4; TRBD2 matches 15 bases. The CDR3 is made up of 17 amino acids. Looked up from germline, CDR1 is SNHLY and CDR2 is FYNNEI. V trimming: 6 bases; J trimming: 3 bases; junction bases outside the gene matches: 6. CDR3 sequence: CASRGLAGGRGKNIQYF. Written as DNA, the CDR3 is TGTGCCAGCAGAGGACTAGCGGGAGGGAGGGGCAAAAACATTCAGTACTTC.

The V and J genes are TRBV7-6 and TRBJ2-1; D remains ambiguous. Trimming cost V 7 bases and J 0 bases, with 16 bases left between them. Germline values: CDR1 SGHVS, CDR2 FNYEAQ. This CDR3 is built from 16 residues. The CDR3 DNA reads TGTGCCAGCATCATGACCCAGCGACTCTCCTACAATGAGCAGTTCTTC. Translated: CASIMTQRLSYNEQFF.

V is TRBV6-2 or TRBV6-3 and J is TRBJ2-7, with 8 bases identical to TRBD2. J gave up 5 bases and V 5 bases, and 8 bases lay outside the gene matches. The CDR3 covers 14 residues. Germline V gene lookup returns CDR1 MNHEY and CDR2 SVGEGT. The CDR3 sequence: CASSRGQRGNEQYF. In DNA form, the CDR3 reads TGTGCCAGCAGTCGCGGACAGCGGGGGAACGAGCAGTACTTC.

V usage is TRBV7-9 and J usage is TRBJ2-7; D is undetermined. The CDR3 runs to 16 residues. The ends were cut back, 3 bases at V and 0 bases at J, with 15 bases in the middle. Germline V lookup: CDR1 SEHNR, CDR2 FQNEAQ (reference sequence). CDR3: CASSFLSGLSSYEQYF. The CDR3 DNA reads TGTGCCAGCAGCTTTCTGAGTGGTTTAAGCTCCTACGAGCAGTACTTC.

The chain recombines TRBV5-6 with TRBJ2-5, with D maybe TRBD1 (6 bases). Judging by the DNA end, TRBJ2-7 fits better; the J call may be wrong. Per germline, CDR1 SGHDT and CDR2 YYEEEE. The CDR3 has 15 residues. The CDR3 protein is CASSGLQGTSYEQYF. Written as DNA, the CDR3 is TGTGCCAGCAGCGGTCTACAGGGTACGTCCTACGAGCAGTACTTC.

Note on this clonotype: One junction end disagrees with the germline gene, perhaps due to a read error. V and J are TRBV7-3 and TRBJ2-2; no clear D. Per germline, CDR1 SGHTA and CDR2 FQGTGA. The CDR3 totals 13 residues. The CDR3 protein is CTSSFTGTGELFF. The CDR3 region has the DNA TGTACCAGCAGCTTTACGGGCACCGGGGAGCTGTTTTTT.

This clonotype was seen more than once but under ten times. The chain recombines TRBV6-2 or TRBV6-3 with TRBJ2-5; 7 bases map to TRBD2. V was pared by 0 bases and J by 5 bases, with 15 bases of the junction left unmatched. The CDR3 sequence is 18 residues long. The germline CDR1 and CDR2 sequences are MNHEY and SVGEGT. CDR3 nucleotide sequence: TGTGCCAGCAGTTACTCTAACGGGGGACGGACTAGGCGGGAGACCCAGTACTTC. This translates into CASSYSNGGRTRRETQYF.

CDR3 amino acids: CASSRWNTEAYNEQFF. The DNA for the CDR3 is TGTGCCAGCAGCCGTTGGAACACGGAAGCCTACAATGAGCAGTTCTTC. The chain is built from TRBV6-2 or TRBV6-3 and TRBJ2-1, with D unclear. Germline loops: CDR1 MNHEY, CDR2 SVGEGT. There are 16 residues in the CDR3. Trimming removed 6 bases at V and 2 bases at J, with 17 bases between.

The chain links TRBV20-1 to TRBJ2-5, with D maybe TRBD1 (6 bases). V gave up 2 bases and J gave up 1 base, with 17 bases separating them. This CDR3 contains 16 residues. Germline V lookup: CDR1 DFQATT, CDR2 SNEGSKA (reference sequence). CDR3 in amino acids: CSARPGTPGTQETQYF. CDR3 bases: TGCAGTGCTAGACCCGGGACACCTGGGACCCAAGAGACCCAGTACTTC.

This clonotype was seen a few times. The chain recombines TRBV3-1 with TRBJ2-7; TRBD1 matches at 8 bases. This CDR3 contains 15 residues. V shed 4 bases and J 0 bases; nucleotides not matched to a gene: 5. Germline CDR1 LGHDT, CDR2 YNNKEL (reference sequence). CDR3 residues: CASSRNRGYSYEQYF. The CDR3 region has the DNA TGTGCCAGCAGCCGTAACAGGGGGTACTCCTACGAGCAGTACTTC.

CDR3 sequence reads: CRAQGGKETQYF. The CDR3 region has the DNA TGCAGGGCCCAGGGGGGTAAAGAGACCCAGTACTTC. The J gene is TRBJ2-5, the V gene TRBV20-1; possibly TRBD1 for D (7 bases). This CDR3 has 12 residues. Germline CDR1 and CDR2: DFQATT and SNEGSKA (reference sequence).

The gene calls are TRBV12-3 or TRBV12-4 and TRBJ2-3, with D unclear. The CDR3 loop spans 13 amino acids. Trimming shortened V by 2 bases and J by 5 bases, and 8 bases separated the two germline ends. DNA of the CDR3: TGTGCCAGCAGTTTATGGAAGGGAGATACGCAGTATTTT. It translates to CASSLWKGDTQYF.

This clonotype occurred a few times. The V call is TRBV27, the J call TRBJ2-1, with TRBD1 matching 7 bases. The CDR3 is 16 amino acids. The V gene end was trimmed by 5 bases and the J gene end by 3 bases; junction bases not matched to a gene: 10. Per the germline V gene, CDR1 is MNHEY and CDR2 is SMNVEV (reference sequence). CDR3 in DNA: TGTGCCAGCAGTGCCTCGTCCGGGACAGTCTACAATGAGCAGTTCTTC. Translated: CASSASSGTVYNEQFF.

For this clonotype: An end of the junction does not agree with germline; a read error may underlie this. The chain combines TRBV19 with TRBJ2-1; TRBD2 agrees at 8 bases. In germline, CDR1 is LNHDA, CDR2 SQIVND (reference sequence). The CDR3 is 15 residues long. The CDR3, as DNA: TGTACCAGTAGTATACGCGGGGGGTTATACAACGAGCAGTTCTTC. The encoded protein is CTSSIRGGLYNEQFF.

The rearrangement uses TRBV5-5 and TRBJ2-5; 8 bases align to TRBD1. The end of the DNA is better explained by TRBJ2-7, so the J call may be wrong. The germline CDR1 and CDR2 sequences are SGHKS and YYEKEE (reference sequence). The CDR3 is 15 residues long. CDR3 sequence: CASSLGQGAGSEQYF. In nucleotides, the CDR3 is TGTGCCAGCAGCTTGGGGCAGGGGGCGGGGAGCGAGCAGTACTTC.

This sequence joins TRBV20-1 and TRBJ2-3; 8 bases map to TRBD2. Germline V gene data show CDR1 as DFQATT and CDR2 as SNEGSKA (reference sequence). Trimming at V came to 6 bases and at J to 6 bases, leaving 14 bases not matched to a gene. This CDR3 has 15 residues. This chain's CDR3 is CSAQVPAGDADTQYF. The CDR3 nucleotides are TGCAGTGCCCAGGTCCCAGCGGGAGATGCGGATACGCAGTATTTT.

V and J are TRBV30 and TRBJ1-2; D remains unclear. Germline V gene sequence: CDR1 GTSNPN, CDR2 SVGIG (reference sequence). The germline V and J ends were trimmed by 2 bases and 4 bases, with 5 bases remaining between them. The CDR3 loop spans 11 amino acids. CDR3 bases: TGTGCCTGGAGTTGGCGCTATGGCTACACCTTC. Protein sequence: CAWSWRYGYTF.

This rearrangement joins TRBV6-6 to TRBJ1-2; no clear D. Trimming removed 2 bases from V and 7 bases from J, with 11 bases in between. This CDR3 has 13 residues. Germline V CDR1 and CDR2: MNHNY, SVGAGI (reference sequence). In DNA, the CDR3 is TGTGCCAGCAGTTACGAGGGTGTCAGTGGCTACACCTTC. Amino acids: CASSYEGVSGYTF.

The CDR3 spells CAIRDTGTDTQYF. In nucleotides, the CDR3 is TGTGCCATTCGGGACACGGGCACAGATACGCAGTATTTT. The chain has TRBV6-6 and TRBJ2-3; D is possibly TRBD1 (6 bases). The CDR3 runs 13 residues. CDR1 and CDR2 (germline): MNHNY, SVGAGI (reference sequence). V shed 10 bases and J shed 1 base, with 12 bases lying between them.